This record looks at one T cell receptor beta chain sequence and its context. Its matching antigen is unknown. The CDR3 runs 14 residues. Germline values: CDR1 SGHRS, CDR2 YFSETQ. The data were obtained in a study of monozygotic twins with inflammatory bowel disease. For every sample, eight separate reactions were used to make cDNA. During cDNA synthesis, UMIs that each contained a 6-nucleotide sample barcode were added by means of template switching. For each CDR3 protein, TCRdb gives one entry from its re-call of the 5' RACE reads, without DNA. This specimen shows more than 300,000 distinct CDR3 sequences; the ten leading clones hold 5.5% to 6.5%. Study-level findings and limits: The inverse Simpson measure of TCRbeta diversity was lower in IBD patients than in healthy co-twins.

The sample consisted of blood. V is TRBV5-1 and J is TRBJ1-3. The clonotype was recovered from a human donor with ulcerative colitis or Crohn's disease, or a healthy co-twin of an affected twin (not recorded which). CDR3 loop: CASSLEQSGNTIYF. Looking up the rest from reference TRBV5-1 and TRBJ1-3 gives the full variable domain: KAGVTQTPRYLIKTRGQQVTLSCSPISGHRSVSWYQQTPGQGLQFLFEYFSETQRNKGNFPGRFSGRQFSNSRSEMNVSTLELGDSALYLCASSLEQSGNTIYFGEGSWLTVV.